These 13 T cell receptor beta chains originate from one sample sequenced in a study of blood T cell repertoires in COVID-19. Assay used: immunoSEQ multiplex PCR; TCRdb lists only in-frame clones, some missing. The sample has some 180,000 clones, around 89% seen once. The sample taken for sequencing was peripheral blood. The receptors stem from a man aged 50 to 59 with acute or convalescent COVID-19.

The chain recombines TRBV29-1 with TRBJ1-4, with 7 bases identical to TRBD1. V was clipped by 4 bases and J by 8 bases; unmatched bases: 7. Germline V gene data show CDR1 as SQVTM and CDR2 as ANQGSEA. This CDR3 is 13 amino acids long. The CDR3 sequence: CSVGQGFGEKLFF. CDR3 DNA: TGCAGCGTTGGACAGGGTTTTGGGGAAAAACTGTTTTTT.

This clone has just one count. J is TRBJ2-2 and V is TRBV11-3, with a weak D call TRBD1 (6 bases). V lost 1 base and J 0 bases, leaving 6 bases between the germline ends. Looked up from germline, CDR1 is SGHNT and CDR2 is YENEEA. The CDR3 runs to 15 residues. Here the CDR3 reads CASSLAGANTGELFF. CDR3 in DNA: TGTGCCAGCAGCTTAGCAGGGGCGAACACCGGGGAGCTGTTTTTT.

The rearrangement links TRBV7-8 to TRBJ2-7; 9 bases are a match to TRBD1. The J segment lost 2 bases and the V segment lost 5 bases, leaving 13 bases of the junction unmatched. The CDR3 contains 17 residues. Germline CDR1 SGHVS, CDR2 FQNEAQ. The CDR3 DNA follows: TGTGCCAGCAGCCGACCGACTTACCGGGACAGGGCCTACGAGCAGTACTTC. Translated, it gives CASSRPTYRDRAYEQYF.

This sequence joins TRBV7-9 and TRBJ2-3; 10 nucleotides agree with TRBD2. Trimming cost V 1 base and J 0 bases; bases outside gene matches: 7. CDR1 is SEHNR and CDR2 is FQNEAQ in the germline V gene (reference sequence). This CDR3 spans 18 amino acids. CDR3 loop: CASSLELAGLHSTDTQYF. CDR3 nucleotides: TGTGCCAGCAGCTTAGAACTAGCGGGACTGCATAGCACAGATACGCAGTATTTT.

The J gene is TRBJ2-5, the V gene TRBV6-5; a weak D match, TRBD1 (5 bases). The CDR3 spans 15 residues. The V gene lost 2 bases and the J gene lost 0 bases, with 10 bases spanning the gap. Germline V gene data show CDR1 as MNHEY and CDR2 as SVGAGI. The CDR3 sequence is CASSYTGDYQETQYF. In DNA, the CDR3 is TGTGCCAGCAGTTACACAGGAGACTACCAAGAGACCCAGTACTTC.

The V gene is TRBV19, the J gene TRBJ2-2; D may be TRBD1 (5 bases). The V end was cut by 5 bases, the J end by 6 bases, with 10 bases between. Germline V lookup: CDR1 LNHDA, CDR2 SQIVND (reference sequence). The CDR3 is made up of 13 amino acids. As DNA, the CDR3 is TGTGCCAGTAGTCCGCAGGGTTCCGGGGAGCTGTTTTTT. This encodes CASSPQGSGELFF.

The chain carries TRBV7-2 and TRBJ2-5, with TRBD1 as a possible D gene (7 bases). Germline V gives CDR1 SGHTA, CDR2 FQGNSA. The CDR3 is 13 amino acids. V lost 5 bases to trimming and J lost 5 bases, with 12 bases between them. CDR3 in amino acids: CASSVQGRETQYF. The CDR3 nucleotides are TGTGCCAGCAGCGTACAGGGGAGGGAGACCCAGTACTTC.

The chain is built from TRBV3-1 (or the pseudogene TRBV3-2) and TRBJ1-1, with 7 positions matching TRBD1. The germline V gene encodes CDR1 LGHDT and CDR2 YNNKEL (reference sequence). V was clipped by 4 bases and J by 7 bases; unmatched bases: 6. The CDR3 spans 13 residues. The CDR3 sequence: CASSPDRDLEAFF. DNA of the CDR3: TGTGCCAGCAGCCCCGACAGGGACCTTGAAGCTTTCTTT.

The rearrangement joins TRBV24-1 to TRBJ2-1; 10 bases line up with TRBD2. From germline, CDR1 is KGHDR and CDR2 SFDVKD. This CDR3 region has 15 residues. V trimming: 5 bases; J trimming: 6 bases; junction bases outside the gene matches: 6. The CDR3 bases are TGTGCCACCAGTGGAGGTCTAGCGGGAGTCAATGAGCAGTTCTTC. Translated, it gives CATSGGLAGVNEQFF.

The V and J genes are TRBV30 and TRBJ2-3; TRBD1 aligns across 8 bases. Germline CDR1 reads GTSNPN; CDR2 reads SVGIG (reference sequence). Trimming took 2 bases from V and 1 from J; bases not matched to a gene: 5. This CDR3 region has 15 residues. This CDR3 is CAWSLDRDGTDTQYF. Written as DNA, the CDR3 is TGTGCCTGGAGTTTGGACAGGGACGGCACAGATACGCAGTATTTT.

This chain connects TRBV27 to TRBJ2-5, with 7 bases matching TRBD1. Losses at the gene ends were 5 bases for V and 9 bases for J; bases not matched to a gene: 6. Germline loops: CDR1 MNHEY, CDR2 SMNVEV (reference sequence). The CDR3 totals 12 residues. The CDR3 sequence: CASSQSQGPQYF. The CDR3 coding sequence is TGTGCCAGCAGTCAATCACAGGGGCCCCAGTACTTC.

CDR3 sequence (DNA): TGTGCCAGCAGCTTCCGGGACAAGAACACTGAAGCTTTCTTT. Translated: CASSFRDKNTEAFF. The chain employs TRBV5-4 and TRBJ1-1; possibly TRBD1 for D (6 bases). V lost 2 bases to trimming and J lost 1 base, with 9 bases between them. The CDR3 runs 14 residues. Germline V CDR1 and CDR2: SGHNT, YYREEE (reference sequence).

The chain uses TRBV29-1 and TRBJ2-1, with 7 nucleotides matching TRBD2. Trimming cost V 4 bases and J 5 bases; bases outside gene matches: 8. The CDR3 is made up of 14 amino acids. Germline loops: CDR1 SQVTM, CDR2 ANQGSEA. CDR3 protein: CSVVAGEVHNEQFF. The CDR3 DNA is TGCAGCGTTGTTGCGGGAGAGGTACACAATGAGCAGTTCTTC.